This TCR beta chain derives from a study of cytomegalovirus exposure and HLA in healthy donors. Findings and caveats of the study: Accounts indicate the classifier identified cytomegalovirus status with strong specificity and sensitivity. Researchers reported in a later analysis that common viral pathogens appeared linked to several top clusters.

By its share, this clone is medium-sized. Its target is not known. The CDR3 has 20 amino acids. 13 Jbeta primers and 60 Vbeta primers were used for the PCR. In the original analysis: Unique TCR beta chains totaled some 81 million in a later count, with around 12 million of them shared. The table came from immunoSEQ multiplex PCR; TCRdb's copy has only in-frame clones and leaves some out. The D gene and trimming were derived from the DNA, and the V and J assignments and clone size from that table. The profile shows more than 100,000 clones, 50% to 75% of them singletons. Sequencing was done on a sample of PBMCs. The chain joins TRBV22-1 to TRBJ1-4; the DNA was not used to check the table's D call, TRBD1. TRBV22-1 is listed as a pseudogene. This TCR was recovered from a woman between 35 and 50 years old in good health and CMV-seropositive. CDR3 region: CPGSQAGHQGATGINEKLFF. CDR3 bases: TGTCCTGGGAGCCAGGCTGGGCACCAGGGGGCGACGGGGATTAATGAAAAACTGTTTTTT.